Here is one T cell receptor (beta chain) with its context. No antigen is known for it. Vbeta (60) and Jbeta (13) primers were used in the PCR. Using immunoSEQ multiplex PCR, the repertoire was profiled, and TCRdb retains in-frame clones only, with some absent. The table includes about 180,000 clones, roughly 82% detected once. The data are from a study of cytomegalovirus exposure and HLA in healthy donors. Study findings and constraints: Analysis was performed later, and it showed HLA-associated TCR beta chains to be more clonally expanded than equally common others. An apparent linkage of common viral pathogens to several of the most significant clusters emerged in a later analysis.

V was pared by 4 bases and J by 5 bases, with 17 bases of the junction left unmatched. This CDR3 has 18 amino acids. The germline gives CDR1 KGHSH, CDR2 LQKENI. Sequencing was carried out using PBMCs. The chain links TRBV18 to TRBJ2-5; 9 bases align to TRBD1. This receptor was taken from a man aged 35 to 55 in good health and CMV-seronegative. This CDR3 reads CASSRIKGQGTFRETQYF. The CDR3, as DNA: TGTGCCAGCTCACGAATAAAGGGACAGGGAACTTTCAGGGAGACCCAGTACTTC. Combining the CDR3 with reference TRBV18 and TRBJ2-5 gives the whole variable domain NAGVMQNPRHLVRRRGQEARLRCSPMKGHSHVYWYRQLPEEGLKFMVYLQKENIIDESGMPKERFSAEFPKEGPSILRIQQVVRGDSAAYFCASSRIKGQGTFRETQYFGPGTRLLVL.